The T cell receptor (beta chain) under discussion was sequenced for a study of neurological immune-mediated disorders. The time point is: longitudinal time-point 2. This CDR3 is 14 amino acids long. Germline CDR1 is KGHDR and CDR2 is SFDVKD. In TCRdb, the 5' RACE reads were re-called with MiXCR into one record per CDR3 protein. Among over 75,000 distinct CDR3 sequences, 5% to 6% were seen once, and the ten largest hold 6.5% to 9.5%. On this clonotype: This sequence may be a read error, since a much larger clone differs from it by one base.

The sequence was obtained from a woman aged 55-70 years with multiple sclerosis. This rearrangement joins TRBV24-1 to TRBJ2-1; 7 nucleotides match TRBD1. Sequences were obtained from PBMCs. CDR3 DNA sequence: TGTGTCACCAGTGAACCCGACAGGGTCGATGAGCAGTTCTTC. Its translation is CVTSEPDRVDEQFF.